This TCR beta chain emerged from a study of blood T cell repertoires in COVID-19. Source study methods: Reference gene primer amplification yielded estimated nucleated cell counts. Assay: immunoSEQ multiplex PCR; the TCRdb copy retains only in-frame clones and omits some. The V and J calls and clone size were taken over from that table, and D and trimming were inferred from the DNA. The repertoire holds 180,000 or so clones, with approximately 88% as singletons. Germline loops: CDR1 LGHNA, CDR2 YNFKEQ. Trimming removed 5 bases from V and 3 bases from J; junction bases left unmatched: 5. The CDR3 contains 16 residues.

The source material was peripheral blood. The origin of this receptor is a man aged 35 to 55 with acute or convalescent COVID-19. The chain carries TRBV4-2 and TRBJ2-3; 13 bases match TRBD2. In DNA form, the CDR3 reads TGTGCCAGCAGCGGTACTAGCGGGGGGGTAACAGATACGCAGTATTTT. It is translated as CASSGTSGGVTDTQYF.